One and the same sample provided the 28 T cell receptor beta chains below, sequenced in a study of identifying expanded T cells in peripheral blood. Sequencing was performed with immunoSEQ multiplex PCR; in TCRdb, only in-frame clones are kept and a portion is missing. Here the sample spans about 100,000 clones, 75% to 90% being singletons. Sequenced input: blood. The receptors originated from a person aged 18 to 75 in good health.

The CDR3: CASRRQGAQTYGYTF. In nucleotides, the CDR3 is TGTGCCAGCAGAAGACAGGGGGCACAGACCTATGGCTACACCTTC. The V call is TRBV28, the J call TRBJ1-2, with 10 nucleotides matching TRBD1. After removal of 6 bases from V and 4 bases from J, the junction contained 8 bases not matched to a gene. CDR3 length: 15 residues. Germline assignment: CDR1 MDHEN and CDR2 SYDVKM.

This chain uses TRBV4-3 with TRBJ1-5; 7 bases fit TRBD1. Germline V gene sequence: CDR1 LGHNA, CDR2 YSLEER. The CDR3 is made up of 17 amino acids. Trimming removed 0 bases from V and 2 bases from J; junction bases left unmatched: 7. CDR3 DNA sequence: TGCGCCAGCAGCCAAGATGGGGGGCAGGGGGGCAATCAGCCCCAGCATTTT. It yields the protein CASSQDGGQGGNQPQHF.

The gene calls are TRBV7-8 and TRBJ2-5, with 8 positions matching TRBD2. Unmatched junction bases numbered 7, after V lost 0 bases and J lost 7 bases. Germline V CDR1 and CDR2: SGHVS, FQNEAQ. The CDR3 runs 15 residues. The CDR3 loop reads CASSLAGRARGTQYF. The DNA for the CDR3 is TGTGCCAGCAGCTTAGCCGGGAGGGCGCGAGGGACCCAGTACTTC.

V and J are TRBV6-4 and TRBJ2-3, with D hard to call. CDR3 size: 13 residues. Germline loops: CDR1 MRHNA, CDR2 SNTAGT. V was trimmed by 2 bases and J by 6 bases, leaving 9 bases between them. For the CDR3, the DNA is TGTGCCAGCAGTGACCAGAGCCGGGATACGCAGTATTTT. Translation: CASSDQSRDTQYF.

This clone appeared a single time. The J gene is TRBJ2-2, the V gene TRBV21-1. TRBV21-1 is flagged as a pseudogene. The CDR3 extends over 12 amino acids. The CDR3 nucleotides are TGTGCCAGCAGCCAAAGGACCGGGGAGCTGTTTTTT. Protein sequence: CASSQRTGELFF.

The chain carries TRBV6-6 and TRBJ1-5; 9 bases fit TRBD1. Trimming took 6 bases from V and 3 from J; bases not matched to a gene: 6. The CDR3 is 15 amino acids. CDR1 and CDR2 (germline): MNHNY, SVGAGI (reference sequence). The CDR3 sequence is CASRGGQGNNQPQHF. CDR3 nucleotide sequence: TGTGCCAGCAGGGGGGGACAGGGAAACAATCAGCCCCAGCATTTT.

The chain uses TRBV4-1 and TRBJ2-1, with TRBD1 as a possible D gene (6 bases). The V gene's germline CDR1 is MGHRA and CDR2 YSYEKL. This CDR3 is built from 18 residues. With 2 bases removed from V and 0 bases from J, the gap between germline ends came to 17 bases. CDR3 in amino acids: CASSQYGGPGSSYNEQFF. The CDR3, as DNA: TGCGCCAGCAGCCAATATGGGGGCCCAGGGAGCTCCTACAATGAGCAGTTCTTC.

The V call is TRBV5-4, the J call TRBJ2-5; TRBD2 aligns across 8 bases. With V trimmed by 4 bases and J by 2 bases, 7 bases remained unmatched. The germline V gene encodes CDR1 SGHNT and CDR2 YYREEE (reference sequence). The CDR3 extends over 15 amino acids. The CDR3 DNA reads as TGTGCCAGCAGCCTCCCGGGGGGGCGGCAAGAGACCCAGTACTTC. Protein: CASSLPGGRQETQYF.

This sequence joins TRBV29-1 and TRBJ1-1; D unresolved. The V gene's germline CDR1 is SQVTM and CDR2 ANQGSEA. Trimming stripped 5 bases from V and 1 base from J, with 14 bases between. This CDR3 is built from 14 residues. In nucleotides, the CDR3 is TGCAGCGTTCCGAGGCCGGGATCGAACACTGAAGCTTTCTTT. Residues: CSVPRPGSNTEAFF. The full variable domain, its missing parts supplied by reference TRBV29-1 and TRBJ1-1, is SAVISQKPSRDICQRGTSLTIQCQVDSQVTMMFWYRQQPGQSLTLIATANQGSEATYESGFVIDKFPISRPNLTFSTLTVSNMSPEDSSIYLCSVPRPGSNTEAFFGQGTRLTVV.

This clone was seen a single time. This chain links TRBV6-5 with TRBJ2-7; D is possibly TRBD1 or TRBD2 (7 bases each). Germline lookup yields CDR1 MNHEY and CDR2 SVGAGI. Trimming stripped 5 bases from V and 6 bases from J, with 20 bases between. This CDR3 has 15 residues. In nucleotides, the CDR3 is TGTGCCAGCAGTAACCCGTCAGGGGGGGTGACCGAGCAGTACTTC. The encoded protein is CASSNPSGGVTEQYF.

This sequence joins TRBV7-8 and TRBJ2-1; D gene unclear. Germline V gene lookup returns CDR1 SGHVS and CDR2 FQNEAQ. V dropped 1 base and J dropped 3 bases, with 10 bases sitting between them. There are 15 residues in the CDR3. The DNA for the CDR3 is TGTGCCAGCAGCTTAGGGGTATCGTTCTACAATGAGCAGTTCTTC. As protein: CASSLGVSFYNEQFF.

The chain couples TRBV4-3 to TRBJ2-7; 9 bases map to TRBD2. Trimming cost V 0 bases and J 3 bases; bases outside gene matches: 6. This CDR3 has 16 amino acids. The germline CDR1 and CDR2 sequences are LGHNA and YSLEER. CDR3 nucleotides: TGCGCCAGCAGCCAAGAGTCCGGACTAGCGTACTACGAGCAGTACTTC. This gives the protein CASSQESGLAYYEQYF.

Only one count was recorded for this clone. The chain couples TRBV6-5 to TRBJ2-5, with D possibly being TRBD1 (6 bases). This CDR3 comprises 14 residues. From germline, CDR1 is MNHEY and CDR2 SVGAGI. V lost 2 bases and J lost 2, with 9 bases in between. The CDR3 region is CASSYPTGQETQYF. CDR3 nucleotide sequence: TGTGCCAGCAGTTACCCGACAGGTCAAGAGACCCAGTACTTC.

This clone was observed a single time. V and J are TRBV7-2 and TRBJ2-7, with D perhaps assigned TRBD1 or TRBD2 (6 bases each). The CDR3 has 14 amino acids. Germline V gene sequence: CDR1 SGHTA, CDR2 FQGNSA. V was pared by 5 bases and J by 5 bases, with 16 bases between. The CDR3 DNA is TGTGCCAGCAGCAACCTCGGGGGCCTCGACGAGCAGTACTTC. Translated, it gives CASSNLGGLDEQYF.

This chain connects TRBV5-4 to TRBJ2-2; 8 bases match TRBD1. Germline CDR1 and CDR2: SGHNT and YYREEE (reference sequence). There are 15 residues in the CDR3. The junction had 1 base not matched to a gene; V was cut back by 2 bases and J by 1 base. Written as DNA, the CDR3 is TGTGCCAGCAGCTTCGGGACAGGGAACACCGGGGAGCTGTTTTTT. Protein: CASSFGTGNTGELFF. The entire variable domain, with the rest obtained from reference TRBV5-4 and TRBJ2-2, is as follows: ETGVTQSPTHLIKTRGQQVTLRCSSQSGHNTVSWYQQALGQGPQFIFQYYREEENGRGNFPPRFSGLQFPNYSSELNVNALELDDSALYLCASSFGTGNTGELFFGEGSRLTVL.

V gene TRBV14 combines with J gene TRBJ1-3; D is ambiguous. V lost 1 base and J 0 bases, leaving 13 bases between the germline ends. The CDR3 has 17 residues. Germline V gene lookup returns CDR1 SGHDN and CDR2 FVKESK. Here the CDR3 DNA reads TGTGCCAGCAGCCAAGTGCGAGGCATGAGCTCTGGAAACACCATATATTTT. Residues: CASSQVRGMSSGNTIYF. The entire variable domain, with the rest obtained from reference TRBV14 and TRBJ1-3, is as follows: EAGVTQFPSHSVIEKGQTVTLRCDPISGHDNLYWYRRVMGKEIKFLLHFVKESKQDESGMPNNRFLAERTGGTYSTLKVQPAELEDSGVYFCASSQVRGMSSGNTIYFGEGSWLTVV.

This sequence joins TRBV9 and TRBJ2-3; 8 bases are shared with TRBD1. Germline values: CDR1 SGDLS, CDR2 YYNGEE. The CDR3 extends over 15 amino acids. V shed 2 bases, J shed 4 bases, and the junction held 6 bases outside the gene matches. The CDR3 protein is CASSVWQGAADTQYF. The CDR3 DNA reads as TGTGCCAGCAGCGTCTGGCAGGGGGCTGCAGATACGCAGTATTTT.

V is TRBV4-3 and J is TRBJ2-3; TRBD2 aligns across 9 bases. The CDR3 runs 15 residues. After removal of 1 base from V and 6 bases from J, the junction contained 5 bases not matched to a gene. Germline CDR1 LGHNA, CDR2 YSLEER. CDR3 sequence: CASSQVAGVVDTQYF. The CDR3 coding sequence is TGCGCCAGCAGCCAAGTAGCGGGGGTAGTGGATACGCAGTATTTT.

The sample holds many counts of this clone. The V gene is TRBV28, the J gene TRBJ2-1; possible D gene TRBD2, 5 bases. Trimming took 5 bases from V and 6 from J, leaving 14 bases between them. CDR1 and CDR2 from the germline V gene are MDHEN and SYDVKM. The CDR3 loop spans 14 amino acids. This CDR3 is CASSPGLTGNEQFF. CDR3 nucleotide sequence: TGTGCCAGCAGTCCTGGACTCACGGGCAATGAGCAGTTCTTC.

This chain links TRBV7-2 with TRBJ2-3, with D unresolved. The V end lost 5 bases, the J end lost 8 bases, and 17 bases lay between the germline ends. CDR1 is SGHTA, CDR2 FQGNSA, per germline. This CDR3 has 14 amino acids. CDR3 coding DNA: TGTGCCAGCAGCAGTACCGGTTTCGTAGGTACGCAGTATTTT. This gives the protein CASSSTGFVGTQYF. The full variable domain, rest sourced from reference TRBV7-2 and TRBJ2-3, is GAGVSQSPSNKVTEKGKDVELRCDPISGHTALYWYRQSLGQGLEFLIYFQGNSAPDKSGLPSDRFSAERTGGSVSTLTIQRTQQEDSAVYLCASSSTGFVGTQYFGPGTRLTVL.

CDR3: CASSPQGADEKLFF. The DNA of the CDR3 is TGTGCCAGCAGCCCTCAGGGGGCGGATGAAAAACTGTTTTTT. V is TRBV7-2 and J is TRBJ1-4, with 8 bases that match TRBD1. With 5 bases clipped from V and 6 bases from J, the junction kept 5 bases outside the gene matches. This CDR3 contains 14 residues. Germline CDR1 and CDR2: SGHTA and FQGNSA.

The V and J genes are TRBV10-1 and TRBJ2-1; D ambiguous. V was shortened by 5 bases and J by 9 bases, with 11 bases between the two germline ends. Per the germline V gene, CDR1 is WNHNN and CDR2 is SYGVQD (reference sequence). The CDR3 sequence is 12 residues long. In nucleotides, the CDR3 is TGCGCCAGCAGTACAACCTCGGGTGAGCAGTTCTTC. It yields the protein CASSTTSGEQFF.

V is TRBV7-2 and J is TRBJ2-5; D uncertain. Germline V gives CDR1 SGHTA, CDR2 FQGNSA. The CDR3 covers 12 residues. V was shortened by 1 base and J by 5 bases, with 5 bases between the two germline ends. CDR3 in amino acids: CASSLGWETQYF. CDR3 nucleotides: TGTGCCAGCAGCTTAGGATGGGAGACCCAGTACTTC.

The chain links TRBV29-1 to TRBJ1-2; D gene ambiguous. The CDR3 has 11 residues. CDR1 and CDR2 from the germline V gene are SQVTM and ANQGSEA. V was shortened by 2 bases and J by 8 bases, with 9 bases between the two germline ends. The CDR3 bases are TGCAGCGTTGAATTTAGGGAAGGCTACACCTTC. It encodes CSVEFREGYTF.

This chain links TRBV7-8 with TRBJ1-3; D gene unclear. The CDR3 loop spans 15 amino acids. Trimming removed 1 base at V and 1 base at J, with 8 bases between. Germline V gene lookup returns CDR1 SGHVS and CDR2 FQNEAQ. The CDR3 protein is CASSLGYGSGNTIYF. The CDR3 DNA is TGTGCCAGCAGCTTAGGGTATGGGTCTGGAAACACCATATATTTT.

The J gene is TRBJ2-3, the V gene TRBV7-9; TRBD2 matches 14 bases. CDR3 length equals 17 residues. V lost 2 bases to trimming and J lost 5 bases; unmatched junction nucleotides: 6. Germline assignment: CDR1 SEHNR and CDR2 FQNEAQ (reference sequence). CDR3 loop: CASSLRLAGGNKDTQYF. CDR3 coding DNA: TGTGCCAGCAGCTTACGACTAGCGGGGGGGAATAAAGATACGCAGTATTTT.

The chain carries TRBV2 and TRBJ1-4; D ambiguous. Germline CDR1 SNHLY, CDR2 FYNNEI. The V gene lost 0 bases and the J gene lost 0 bases, with 5 bases spanning the gap. The CDR3 runs 15 residues. The CDR3 DNA reads as TGTGCCAGCAGTGAAGCTGCCGCAACTAATGAAAAACTGTTTTTT. Translated, it gives CASSEAAATNEKLFF.

The table lists this clone with many counts. The identical CDR3 is also encoded by other nucleotide sequences in the sample. V usage is TRBV9 and J usage is TRBJ1-2, with D perhaps TRBD1 (6 bases). The CDR3 spans 15 residues. In germline, CDR1 is SGDLS, CDR2 YYNGEE. The V gene lost 3 bases and the J gene lost 4 bases, with 16 bases spanning the gap. The CDR3 region has the DNA TGTGCCAGCAGCGCCGCCCGAGGGGGGGGCTATGGCTACACCTTC. This translates into CASSAARGGGYGYTF.